Shown below are 29 T cell receptor beta chains from a single sample sequenced in a study of T-cell memory formation after mild COVID-19. Using its own MiXCR run on the 5' RACE reads, TCRdb lists one record per CDR3 protein. The sample lists fewer than 140,000 distinct CDR3 sequences, over 15% occurring once. Sequenced material: PBMCs or a T cell subset sorted from them (not recorded which). These receptors originate from an adult woman who had mild COVID-19 (a few samples of this study predate the infection). Cell type and time point are not known.

This chain joins TRBV5-1 and TRBJ1-1; no clear D. Germline V gene lookup returns CDR1 SGHRS and CDR2 YFSETQ. The CDR3 has 15 residues. V shed 0 bases and J shed 3 bases, with 12 bases lying between them. The DNA for the CDR3 is TGCGCCAGCAGCTTGGATCAGGTTGGATACACTGAAGCTTTCTTT. This sequence encodes CASSLDQVGYTEAFF.

This clonotype was counted at least ten times. This chain links TRBV7-9 with TRBJ2-3; the D call may be TRBD1 or TRBD2 (5 bases each). This CDR3 spans 17 amino acids. The V end lost 0 bases, the J end lost 2 bases, and 15 bases lay between the germline ends. Germline values: CDR1 SEHNR, CDR2 FQNEAQ (reference sequence). CDR3 DNA: TGTGCCAGCAGCTTAGCGAGCAGTGGGGACCACACAGATACGCAGTATTTT. It encodes CASSLASSGDHTDTQYF.

The CDR3 loop is CASRGGTASTEAFF. The DNA of the CDR3 is TGTGCCAGTAGAGGGGGGACCGCTAGCACTGAAGCTTTCTTT. The rearrangement joins TRBV19 to TRBJ1-1; D might be TRBD1 (6 bases). The ends were cut back, 6 bases at V and 4 bases at J, with 15 bases in the middle. The CDR3 sequence is 14 residues long. Germline assignment: CDR1 LNHDA and CDR2 SQIVND (reference sequence). Full variable domain (missing parts from reference TRBV19 and TRBJ1-1): DGGITQSPKYLFRKEGQNVTLSCEQNLNHDAMYWYRQDPGQGLRLIYYSQIVNDFQKGDIAEGYSVSREKKESFPLTVTSAQKNPTAFYLCASRGGTASTEAFFGQGTRLTVV.

This clonotype was seen more than once but under ten times. The V and J genes are TRBV10-3 and TRBJ2-7; weak D call: TRBD1 (6 bases). The CDR3 has 15 residues. V was clipped by 3 bases and J by 0 bases, with 12 bases between them. CDR1 is ENHRY, CDR2 SYGVKD, per germline. This CDR3 reads CAISDPQGSSYEQYF. CDR3 DNA: TGTGCCATCAGTGACCCGCAGGGGAGCTCCTACGAGCAGTACTTC.

Only a few counts were recorded for this clonotype. The chain uses TRBV4-1 and TRBJ2-5, with 12 bases lining up with TRBD2. CDR3 length: 18 amino acids. J was trimmed by 2 bases and V by 0 bases; bases with no gene match: 7. The germline V gene encodes CDR1 MGHRA and CDR2 YSYEKL. The CDR3 loop reads CASSQDYLAGGIQETQYF. The CDR3 nucleotides read TGCGCCAGCAGCCAAGATTACCTAGCGGGGGGGATACAAGAGACCCAGTACTTC.

There are a few counts of this clonotype. The chain combines TRBV12-3 or TRBV12-4 with TRBJ2-1; 14 bases are shared with TRBD2. The CDR3 has 15 amino acids. V lost 5 bases to trimming and J lost 7 bases; unmatched junction nucleotides: 4. DNA of the CDR3: TGTGCCAGCAGTCTGGGGACTAGCGGGAGAAATGAGCAGTTCTTC. Its protein is CASSLGTSGRNEQFF.

This clonotype was observed a handful of times. This chain joins TRBV20-1 and TRBJ2-1, with 9 bases lining up with TRBD2. The CDR3 extends over 16 amino acids. Germline V gene lookup returns CDR1 DFQATT and CDR2 SNEGSKA (reference sequence). V dropped 5 bases and J dropped 2; count of bases not matched to a gene: 10. The CDR3 nucleotides are TGCAGTGCTGGACTAGCGAGACCCCCTACCTACAATGAGCAGTTCTTC. This sequence encodes CSAGLARPPTYNEQFF.

The V gene is TRBV3-1, the J gene TRBJ2-5; 7 bases agree with TRBD1. The CDR3 is made up of 16 amino acids. Trimming took 5 bases from V and 4 from J; bases not matched to a gene: 13. Per the germline V gene, CDR1 is LGHDT and CDR2 is YNNKEL (reference sequence). This chain's CDR3 is CASSSPGTVWRETQYF. As DNA, the CDR3 is TGTGCCAGCAGCTCACCCGGGACAGTGTGGCGAGAGACCCAGTACTTC.

This clonotype was picked up a small number of times. The rearrangement uses TRBV2 and TRBJ2-7; 9 bases are shared with TRBD1. J was trimmed by 4 bases and V by 4 bases; bases with no gene match: 11. Germline V lookup: CDR1 SNHLY, CDR2 FYNNEI. The CDR3 extends over 16 amino acids. Here the CDR3 reads CASSVGSTGGGYEQYF. As DNA, the CDR3 is TGTGCCAGCAGTGTCGGGTCGACAGGGGGGGGATACGAGCAGTACTTC.

The CDR3 is CASSLTFTGERDEQYF. For the CDR3, the DNA is TGTGCCAGCAGCTTAACCTTTACAGGGGAGCGCGACGAGCAGTACTTC. V and J are TRBV7-9 and TRBJ2-7; TRBD1 aligns across 7 bases. This CDR3 has 16 amino acids. Trimming at V came to 2 bases and at J to 5 bases, leaving 12 bases not matched to a gene. Germline loops: CDR1 SEHNR, CDR2 FQNEAQ (reference sequence).

This clonotype was counted a few times. J is TRBJ2-1 and V is TRBV7-6, with D tentatively TRBD2 (5 bases). Germline V gene sequence: CDR1 SGHVS, CDR2 FNYEAQ. V lost 3 bases to trimming and J lost 7 bases, with 16 bases between them. There are 15 residues in the CDR3. CDR3 sequence reads: CASSFVGAPLNEQFF. The CDR3 nucleotides are TGTGCCAGCAGCTTTGTGGGAGCCCCCCTGAATGAGCAGTTCTTC.

The sample holds many counts of this clonotype. This chain uses TRBV9 with TRBJ2-2; D gene unclear. The CDR3 extends over 13 amino acids. The V end was cut by 1 base, the J end by 7 bases, with 8 bases between. Germline assignment: CDR1 SGDLS and CDR2 YYNGEE. The CDR3 is CASSVLLHGELFF. CDR3 nucleotides: TGTGCCAGCAGCGTATTACTGCACGGGGAGCTGTTTTTT.

This clonotype was seen more than once but under ten times. The J gene is TRBJ2-7, the V gene TRBV12-3 or TRBV12-4; no definite D call. The CDR3 sequence is 12 residues long. V lost 3 bases and J lost 6, with 9 bases in between. CDR3 coding DNA: TGTGCCAGCAGTTTCTCCCCGGCCGAGCAGTACTTC. Translation: CASSFSPAEQYF.

The table lists this clonotype with a few counts. The rearrangement uses TRBV6-6 and TRBJ2-4; perhaps TRBD1 as D (6 bases). V was clipped by 3 bases and J by 0 bases, with 12 bases between them. Germline V lookup: CDR1 MNHNY, CDR2 SVGAGI (reference sequence). The CDR3 covers 16 residues. CDR3 sequence reads: CASSYSGDLAKNIQYF. CDR3 nucleotides: TGTGCCAGCAGTTATTCAGGGGACCTAGCCAAAAACATTCAGTACTTC.

V and J are TRBV13 and TRBJ2-5; 7 bases align to TRBD2. The CDR3 has 17 amino acids. The trim removed 0 bases at V and 0 bases at J, leaving 7 bases unmatched. Germline V lookup: CDR1 PRHDT, CDR2 FYEKMQ (reference sequence). The CDR3 bases are TGTGCCAGCAGCTTAGGCCTCGGGGGGATCAACCAAGAGACCCAGTACTTC. Encoded protein: CASSLGLGGINQETQYF.

This rearrangement joins TRBV24-1 to TRBJ2-2, with a possible D match to TRBD1 (6 bases). V lost 5 bases, J lost 4 bases, and 10 bases lay in between. Germline V lookup: CDR1 KGHDR, CDR2 SFDVKD. This CDR3 is built from 14 residues. The CDR3 nucleotides are TGTGCCACCAGTGTTATGGACAGCACCGGGGAGCTGTTTTTT. Its protein product is CATSVMDSTGELFF.

This clonotype was detected many times. The chain combines TRBV7-8 with TRBJ2-1, with D possibly being TRBD2 (5 bases). The CDR3 is 15 amino acids. Germline CDR1 is SGHVS and CDR2 is FQNEAQ. V lost 5 bases to trimming and J lost 3 bases, with 14 bases between them. This CDR3 reads CASSQSGGGYNEQFF. The CDR3 DNA sequence: TGTGCCAGCAGCCAATCAGGAGGTGGCTACAATGAGCAGTTCTTC.

This clonotype occurred a few times. The V gene is TRBV5-1, the J gene TRBJ2-5; D gene ambiguous. Trimming removed 0 bases at V and 7 bases at J, with 10 bases between. The CDR3 spans 13 residues. CDR1 and CDR2 (germline): SGHRS, YFSETQ. CDR3 DNA sequence: TGCGCCAGCAGCTTGGATCTGTCCGGGACCCAGTACTTC. Its translation: CASSLDLSGTQYF.

The chain couples TRBV4-1 to TRBJ2-5; D is possibly TRBD1 (5 bases). Germline V gives CDR1 MGHRA, CDR2 YSYEKL. Trimming took off 0 bases at V and 1 base at J, with 9 bases between the two ends. This CDR3 spans 15 amino acids. CDR3 coding DNA: TGCGCCAGCAGCCAAGAGTTCAGGGTCCAAGAGACCCAGTACTTC. This gives the protein CASSQEFRVQETQYF.

The rearrangement uses TRBV6-1 and TRBJ2-2; either TRBD1 or TRBD2 may supply D (5 bases each). The CDR3 consists of 15 residues. V shed 6 bases and J shed 1 base, with 12 bases lying between them. Germline V gene sequence: CDR1 MNHNS, CDR2 SASEGT. CDR3 sequence (DNA): TGTGCCAGCAGGGCCAGGGAGTGGAACACCGGGGAGCTGTTTTTT. Protein: CASRAREWNTGELFF.

This clonotype was recorded a few times. This chain joins TRBV7-9 and TRBJ1-1; D not resolved. Trimming took off 0 bases at V and 4 bases at J, with 9 bases between the two ends. The CDR3 extends over 14 amino acids. From germline, CDR1 is SEHNR and CDR2 FQNEAQ (reference sequence). CDR3 protein: CASSLAEGSTEAFF. The CDR3, as DNA: TGTGCCAGCAGCTTAGCGGAGGGTAGCACTGAAGCTTTCTTT. Full variable domain (rest looked up from reference TRBV7-9 and TRBJ1-1): DTGVSQNPRHKITKRGQNVTFRCDPISEHNRLYWYRQTLGQGPEFLTYFQNEAQLEKSRLLSDRFSAERPKGSFSTLEIQRTEQGDSAMYLCASSLAEGSTEAFFGQGTRLTVV.

This chain joins TRBV5-1 and TRBJ2-1, with D possibly being TRBD2 (5 bases). In germline, CDR1 is SGHRS, CDR2 YFSETQ. Trimming stripped 0 bases from V and 9 bases from J, with 7 bases between. The CDR3 extends over 12 amino acids. In nucleotides, the CDR3 is TGCGCCAGCAGCTTGGTTGGGAGTGAGCAGTTCTTC. Amino acids: CASSLVGSEQFF.

The sample holds a few counts of this clonotype. This chain connects TRBV2 to TRBJ2-1, with a weak D call TRBD2 (5 bases). CDR1 is SNHLY, CDR2 FYNNEI, per germline. V was trimmed by 10 bases and J by 5 bases, leaving 21 bases between them. CDR3 length: 15 residues. The CDR3 spells CANPPLGSSDNEQFF. CDR3 nucleotides: TGTGCCAACCCCCCTTTGGGGAGTTCGGACAATGAGCAGTTCTTC.

In its sample, this clonotype was seen a few times. The V and J genes are TRBV15 and TRBJ2-5; D call uncertain. The CDR3 consists of 13 residues. CDR1 LNHNV and CDR2 YYDKDF come from the germline V gene (reference sequence). Trimming pared 0 bases from V and 3 bases from J, leaving 5 bases between. The CDR3 loop is CATSRDREETQYF. The CDR3 DNA follows: TGTGCCACCAGCAGAGATAGGGAAGAGACCCAGTACTTC.

This clonotype occurred a few times. The rearrangement links TRBV25-1 to TRBJ1-1; 9 positions agree with TRBD1. The CDR3 has 13 residues. Unmatched junction bases numbered 5, after V lost 6 bases and J lost 6 bases. CDR1 is MGHDK, CDR2 SYGVNS, per germline. The CDR3 nucleotides are TGTGCCAGCAGACAGGGGGCGCATCCTGAAGCTTTCTTT. This gives the protein CASRQGAHPEAFF.

Only a few counts were recorded for this clonotype. The chain employs TRBV2 and TRBJ2-7; TRBD1 matches 7 bases. Germline V lookup: CDR1 SNHLY, CDR2 FYNNEI. This CDR3 has 12 amino acids. V lost 6 bases to trimming and J lost 3 bases; unmatched junction nucleotides: 2. The CDR3 reads CASRAGGYEQYF. The CDR3 coding sequence is TGTGCCAGCAGGGCAGGGGGCTACGAGCAGTACTTC. Combining the CDR3 with reference TRBV2 and TRBJ2-7 gives the whole variable domain EPEVTQTPSHQVTQMGQEVILRCVPISNHLYFYWYRQILGQKVEFLVSFYNNEISEKSEIFDDQFSVERPDGSNFTLKIRSTKLEDSAMYFCASRAGGYEQYFGPGTRLTVT.

V and J are TRBV7-6 and TRBJ2-1; TRBD2 might be the D (5 bases). The CDR3 has 15 amino acids. In germline, CDR1 is SGHVS, CDR2 FNYEAQ. Trimming removed 5 bases at V and 3 bases at J, with 14 bases between. The CDR3 here is CASSPRGLLYNEQFF. For the CDR3, the DNA is TGTGCCAGCAGCCCCCGAGGACTTCTCTACAATGAGCAGTTCTTC.

V is TRBV20-1 and J is TRBJ2-1; D not certain. Deletions cut 5 bases from V and 4 bases from J, with 12 bases between. This CDR3 spans 13 amino acids. Germline loops: CDR1 DFQATT, CDR2 SNEGSKA (reference sequence). CDR3 in amino acids: CSAQRVSYNEQFF. CDR3 coding DNA: TGCAGTGCTCAAAGGGTGTCTTACAATGAGCAGTTCTTC.

The chain uses TRBV4-1 and TRBJ2-5; maybe TRBD2 (6 bases). V was shortened by 0 bases and J by 1 base, with 6 bases between the two germline ends. Germline values: CDR1 MGHRA, CDR2 YSYEKL. CDR3 size: 14 residues. The CDR3 DNA reads as TGCGCCAGCAGCCAAGAGGGAGGCCAAGAGACCCAGTACTTC. Its protein is CASSQEGGQETQYF.